This T cell receptor (beta chain) was identified in a study of radiotherapy plus CTLA-4 blockade in lung cancer (dated by TCRdb to the late 2010s). About the full investigation: Objective responses were observed in 15% to 20% of enrolled patients, and disease control was achieved in less than 40%. The investigation overall reported the following: After treatment with radiotherapy and ipilimumab, TCR clones that came from tumors expanded in the peripheral blood. The strongest predictors of response, as reported, were early dynamic changes in blood T cell clones along with a rise in serum interferon-beta after radiation.

Remarks on this clone: The antigen it recognizes is unknown. No qualities accompany the bases; no much larger clone lies one base away.

Library prep was done by the immunoSEQ multiplex PCR assay. Here the immuneACCESS table is served through TCRdb, limited to in-frame sequences with V and J called. Missing clones are a known gap in these copies; in checked studies unresolved V genes cover under half, and the rest lacks a known reason. The sample records 100,000 to 150,000 clones, more than 65% of which are singletons. Together, the top ten hold approximately 4.7% of the sample. The study evaluated CTLA-4 blockade (ipilimumab) given together with focal radiation therapy in patients who had chemo-refractory metastatic non-small-cell lung cancer. The germline V gene provides CDR1 MDHEN and CDR2 SYDVKM. Including the terminal cysteine and phenylalanine, the CDR3 comprises 15 residues. The read is trimmed to its CDR3 DNA, 45 bases read in frame from base 1. The trim is 2 bases for V and 3 bases for J, with a gap of 13 bases between the germline ends.

This material consisted of peripheral blood, taken from a patient treated with radiotherapy plus ipilimumab. The rearrangement joined TRBV28 to TRBJ1-2; the D gene is possibly TRBD1, with 5 bases matching. This TCR came from a human donor with non-small cell lung cancer who had a partial response to radiotherapy plus ipilimumab. CDR3 reads: CASSLPPVRDYGYTF. The sequence in DNA is TGTGCCAGCAGTTTACCCCCCGTCAGGGACTATGGCTACACCTTC.